Following are 27 T cell receptor beta chains from one sample sequenced in a study of CD8+ T cells in alopecia areata. Investigators isolated RNA and reverse transcribed it into cDNA to act as the sequencing template. Clones were sequenced by immunoSEQ multiplex PCR, and TCRdb holds only the in-frame ones, with some missing. Of about 70,000 clones in the sample, more than 40% were seen once. The source was CD8+ T cells sorted from blood, collected at week 0. The origin of the receptors is a human donor with alopecia areata.

J is TRBJ2-1 and V is TRBV27; 9 bases map to TRBD2. This CDR3 spans 13 amino acids. CDR1 and CDR2 from the germline V gene are MNHEY and SMNVEV (reference sequence). After removal of 10 bases from V and 7 bases from J, the junction contained 8 bases not matched to a gene. The CDR3 is CATSLAGGNEQFF. The DNA for the CDR3 is TGTGCCACTAGCTTGGCGGGAGGGAATGAGCAGTTCTTC.

The chain employs TRBV9 and TRBJ1-1; perhaps TRBD1 as D (6 bases). Trimming took off 0 bases at V and 2 bases at J, with 11 bases between the two ends. Germline CDR1 and CDR2: SGDLS and YYNGEE. The CDR3 has 15 amino acids. CDR3: CASSVEKGGNTEAFF. In DNA form, the CDR3 reads TGTGCCAGCAGCGTAGAAAAGGGGGGAAACACTGAAGCTTTCTTT.

V and J are TRBV29-1 and TRBJ2-1; D not resolved. CDR1 and CDR2 (germline): SQVTM, ANQGSEA. The CDR3 spans 10 residues. The DNA of the CDR3 is TGCACCGGCGGTTCCAATGAGCAGTTCTTC. Its protein is CTGGSNEQFF.

This chain connects TRBV29-1 to TRBJ1-2; 10 positions match TRBD1. Per the germline V gene, CDR1 is SQVTM and CDR2 is ANQGSEA. With V trimmed by 6 bases and J by 12 bases, 10 bases remained unmatched. The CDR3 is 12 residues long. CDR3 sequence reads: CSVLRDRGMDTF. CDR3 nucleotide sequence: TGCAGCGTCCTCCGGGACAGGGGTATGGACACCTTC. Drawing the rest from reference TRBV29-1 and TRBJ1-2, the complete variable domain is SAVISQKPSRDICQRGTSLTIQCQVDSQVTMMFWYRQQPGQSLTLIATANQGSEATYESGFVIDKFPISRPNLTFSTLTVSNMSPEDSSIYLCSVLRDRGMDTFGSGTRLTVV.

This clone showed up just a few times. The chain joins TRBV21-1 to TRBJ1-1. TRBV21-1 is designated a pseudogene. The CDR3 spans 14 residues. This CDR3 reads CASSILEMNTEAFF. The CDR3 DNA follows: TGTGCCAGCAGCATTTTAGAGATGAACACTGAAGCTTTCTTT.

This clone has more than one count but fewer than ten. The chain combines TRBV7-8 with TRBJ2-2, with D possibly matching TRBD1 (6 bases). V shed 5 bases and J shed 5 bases, with 18 bases lying between them. CDR1 is SGHVS, CDR2 FQNEAQ, per germline. The CDR3 length is 16 residues. The CDR3: CASSPTGWGKTGELFF. The CDR3 region has the DNA TGTGCCAGCAGCCCAACAGGGTGGGGAAAAACCGGGGAGCTGTTTTTT.

This clone was recorded a few times. The chain links TRBV7-9 to TRBJ2-1; tentative D call: TRBD1 (6 bases). The V gene lost 6 bases and the J gene lost 15 bases, with 18 bases spanning the gap. The CDR3 is 12 residues long. Germline CDR1 is SEHNR and CDR2 is FQNEAQ (reference sequence). The CDR3 DNA is TGTGCCAGCAGTACCACAGGGCCAGATAGGTTCTTC. Translated: CASSTTGPDRFF.

This clone has more than one count but fewer than ten. The rearrangement links TRBV7-3 to TRBJ1-1; a weak D match, TRBD1 (5 bases). Trimming pared 2 bases from V and 6 bases from J, leaving 19 bases between. CDR1 is SGHTA and CDR2 is FQGTGA in the germline V gene. This CDR3 region has 16 residues. For the CDR3, the DNA is TGTGCCAGCAGCTTAGGGGGATATAGTGGCAATGCTGAAGCTTTCTTT. It codes for CASSLGGYSGNAEAFF. The full variable domain, completed using reference TRBV7-3 and TRBJ1-1, is GAGVSQTPSNKVTEKGKYVELRCDPISGHTALYWYRQSLGQGPEFLIYFQGTGAADDSGLPNDRFFAVRPEGSVSTLKIQRTERGDSAVYLCASSLGGYSGNAEAFFGQGTRLTVV.

The rearrangement links TRBV29-1 to TRBJ2-2, with D perhaps TRBD2 (6 bases). The CDR3 loop spans 11 amino acids. V was clipped by 6 bases and J by 7 bases, with 9 bases between them. The germline CDR1 and CDR2 sequences are SQVTM and ANQGSEA. The CDR3 region has the DNA TGCAGCGTGAGACTAGGCGGGGAGCTGTTTTTT. This codes for CSVRLGGELFF.

The chain recombines TRBV6-1 with TRBJ1-2; no clear D. CDR1 is MNHNS and CDR2 is SASEGT in the germline V gene. V was clipped by 1 base and J by 5 bases, with 8 bases between them. This CDR3 spans 13 amino acids. The CDR3 DNA follows: TGTGCCAGCAGTGAAGTAGGATTTTATGGCTACACCTTC. Translated, it gives CASSEVGFYGYTF.

The chain recombines TRBV6-1 with TRBJ2-3; D ambiguous. The germline V gene encodes CDR1 MNHNS and CDR2 SASEGT. The CDR3 contains 12 residues. V dropped 6 bases and J dropped 2 bases, with 6 bases sitting between them. The CDR3: CASSALTDTQYF. CDR3 DNA sequence: TGTGCCAGCAGCGCCCTCACAGATACGCAGTATTTT.

This rearrangement joins TRBV28 to TRBJ2-3; 9 bases agree with TRBD2. Trimming at V came to 5 bases and at J to 3 bases, leaving 12 bases not matched to a gene. Germline CDR1 reads MDHEN; CDR2 reads SYDVKM. The CDR3 contains 17 residues. CDR3 protein: CASSDPVAGDGTDTQYF. The CDR3 DNA reads as TGTGCCAGCAGTGATCCTGTAGCGGGAGATGGGACAGATACGCAGTATTTT.

This clone came up a few times. The rearrangement links TRBV11-1 to TRBJ2-1, with D uncertain. Germline V gives CDR1 SGHAT, CDR2 FQDESV (reference sequence). This CDR3 is 13 amino acids long. V shed 6 bases and J shed 3 bases, with 9 bases lying between them. The CDR3 DNA sequence: TGTGCCAGCAGTGTCCGCAGCTACAATGAGCAGTTCTTC. Its translation: CASSVRSYNEQFF.

This rearrangement joins TRBV15 to TRBJ2-5, with 7 bases lining up with TRBD2. J gave up 4 bases and V 6 bases, and 11 bases lay outside the gene matches. Germline CDR1 reads LNHNV; CDR2 reads YYDKDF (reference sequence). This CDR3 contains 15 residues. The CDR3 DNA is TGTGCCACCAGGCTCCAGACTAGCATCGTAGAGACCCAGTACTTC. Translation gives CATRLQTSIVETQYF.

This clone showed up just once. The chain couples TRBV29-1 to TRBJ1-2; D remains unclear. The CDR3 is made up of 12 amino acids. Germline values: CDR1 SQVTM, CDR2 ANQGSEA. V was cut by 1 base and J by 4 bases, with 7 bases left in between. The CDR3 region has the DNA TGCAGCGTTGAAGCCAGAGTCTATGGCTACACCTTC. Translating gives CSVEARVYGYTF.

This rearrangement joins TRBV4-3 to TRBJ2-7; no reliable D call. Looked up from germline, CDR1 is LGHNA and CDR2 is YSLEER. V shed 0 bases and J shed 0 bases, with 12 bases lying between them. The CDR3 has 16 amino acids. The CDR3 nucleotides read TGCGCCAGCAGCCAAGACGCAGGCTCGAGCTCCTACGAGCAGTACTTC. Its translation: CASSQDAGSSSYEQYF.

V and J are TRBV30 and TRBJ1-5; unclear D gene. Germline V gene data show CDR1 as GTSNPN and CDR2 as SVGIG (reference sequence). This CDR3 comprises 14 residues. Trimming removed 1 base from V and 4 bases from J, with 11 bases in between. The CDR3 loop reads CAWSGGQPNQPQHF. DNA for the CDR3: TGTGCCTGGAGTGGAGGTCAGCCTAATCAGCCCCAGCATTTT.

This clone is termed medium-sized (0.01 to 0.1%). The chain couples TRBV7-8 to TRBJ2-2, with D possibly being TRBD2 (6 bases). The CDR3 sequence is 15 residues long. Germline loops: CDR1 SGHVS, CDR2 FQNEAQ. V lost 2 bases and J 7 bases, leaving 14 bases between the germline ends. CDR3 bases: TGTGCCAGCAGCTTAAAGGACTATCTGATCGGGGAGCTGTTTTTT. This codes for CASSLKDYLIGELFF.

The table lists this clone with a few counts. The chain employs TRBV10-2 and TRBJ2-5; 8 positions match TRBD2. The CDR3 runs 17 residues. V shed 3 bases and J 2 bases; nucleotides not matched to a gene: 11. Germline-derived CDR1 and CDR2 are WSHSY and SAAADI. The CDR3 protein is CASSESRLAGKQETQYF. CDR3 bases: TGCGCCAGCAGTGAATCGAGGCTAGCGGGTAAACAAGAGACCCAGTACTTC.

This chain uses TRBV9 with TRBJ2-1; a weak D match, TRBD1 (5 bases). V was trimmed by 0 bases and J by 7 bases, leaving 11 bases between them. This CDR3 is built from 14 residues. Germline loops: CDR1 SGDLS, CDR2 YYNGEE. CDR3 in amino acids: CASSVEGLGNEQFF. The CDR3 DNA reads as TGTGCCAGCAGCGTAGAGGGGTTGGGGAATGAGCAGTTCTTC. Full variable domain (outside the CDR3, taken from reference TRBV9 and TRBJ2-1): DSGVTQTPKHLITATGQRVTLRCSPRSGDLSVYWYQQSLDQGLQFLIQYYNGEERAKGNILERFSAQQFPDLHSELNLSSLELGDSALYFCASSVEGLGNEQFFGPGTRLTVL.

This sequence joins TRBV27 and TRBJ2-1, with a weak D call TRBD2 (6 bases). V lost 6 bases and J lost 4, with 16 bases in between. This CDR3 is 15 amino acids long. Germline values: CDR1 MNHEY, CDR2 SMNVEV (reference sequence). The CDR3 protein is CASRPAGGWYNEQFF. Written as DNA, the CDR3 is TGTGCCAGCAGGCCCGCCGGGGGATGGTACAATGAGCAGTTCTTC.

The V and J genes are TRBV5-4 and TRBJ2-4; 9 nucleotides align to TRBD2. Losses at the gene ends were 2 bases for V and 4 bases for J; bases not matched to a gene: 4. The germline CDR1 and CDR2 sequences are SGHNT and YYREEE (reference sequence). CDR3 size: 15 residues. The CDR3 coding sequence is TGTGCCAGCAGCTTTTCGGCGGGAGGGAAAAACATTCAGTACTTC. Protein product: CASSFSAGGKNIQYF.

This clone appeared a few times. The chain uses TRBV19 and TRBJ2-7; 9 positions agree with TRBD1. The CDR3 extends over 15 amino acids. The J segment lost 2 bases and the V segment lost 5 bases, leaving 7 bases of the junction unmatched. CDR1 is LNHDA and CDR2 is SQIVND in the germline V gene (reference sequence). CDR3 nucleotides: TGTGCCAGTAGTGCCCGGGACAGGGTCACCTACGAGCAGTACTTC. It yields the protein CASSARDRVTYEQYF.

This clone was detected only once. The chain combines TRBV6-6 with TRBJ2-1; unclear D gene. Per the germline V gene, CDR1 is MNHNY and CDR2 is SVGAGI (reference sequence). Trimming stripped 6 bases from V and 0 bases from J, with 15 bases between. CDR3 size: 16 residues. The CDR3 spells CASSLSTRSSYNEQFF. The CDR3 coding sequence is TGTGCCAGCAGCCTATCGACGAGAAGCTCCTACAATGAGCAGTTCTTC.

The J gene is TRBJ2-7, the V gene TRBV4-1; no definite D call. V lost 0 bases and J 3 bases, leaving 9 bases between the germline ends. The CDR3 consists of 14 residues. CDR1 and CDR2 (germline): MGHRA, YSYEKL. Written as DNA, the CDR3 is TGCGCCAGCAGCCAAGAGATAGGCTACTACGAGCAGTACTTC. This codes for CASSQEIGYYEQYF.

The rearrangement links TRBV29-1 to TRBJ2-1; 8 nucleotides line up with TRBD1. V was pared by 5 bases and J by 9 bases, with 6 bases of the junction left unmatched. CDR3 length equals 12 residues. Per the germline V gene, CDR1 is SQVTM and CDR2 is ANQGSEA. The CDR3 DNA follows: TGCAGCGTTCCCACAGGGGGAATTGAGCAGTTCTTC. This translates into CSVPTGGIEQFF.

The chain uses TRBV25-1 and TRBJ1-4; D is undetermined. The V end lost 1 base, the J end lost 8 bases, and 14 bases lay between the germline ends. This CDR3 is 15 amino acids long. Germline assignment: CDR1 MGHDK and CDR2 SYGVNS. The CDR3 coding sequence is TGTGCCAGCAGTGAATGGGCAGAATTTGGGGAAAAACTGTTTTTT. It translates to CASSEWAEFGEKLFF.